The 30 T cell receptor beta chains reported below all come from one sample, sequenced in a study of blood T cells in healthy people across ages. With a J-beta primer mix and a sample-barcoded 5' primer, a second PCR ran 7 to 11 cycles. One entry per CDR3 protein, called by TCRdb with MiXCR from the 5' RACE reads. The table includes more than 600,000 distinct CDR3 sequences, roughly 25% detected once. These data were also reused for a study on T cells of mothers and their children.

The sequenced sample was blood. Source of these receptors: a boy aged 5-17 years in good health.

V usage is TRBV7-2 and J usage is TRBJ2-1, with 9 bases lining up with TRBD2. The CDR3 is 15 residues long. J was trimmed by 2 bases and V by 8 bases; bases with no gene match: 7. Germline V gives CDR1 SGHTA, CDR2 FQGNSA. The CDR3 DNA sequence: TGTGCCAGCGGAAATAGCGGGAGCACCTACAATGAGCAGTTCTTC. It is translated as CASGNSGSTYNEQFF.

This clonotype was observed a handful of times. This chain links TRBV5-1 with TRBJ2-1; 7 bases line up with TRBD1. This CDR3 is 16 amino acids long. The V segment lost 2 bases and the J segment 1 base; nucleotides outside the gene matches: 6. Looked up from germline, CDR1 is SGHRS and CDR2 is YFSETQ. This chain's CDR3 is CASSFEGQSSYNEQFF. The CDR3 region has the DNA TGCGCCAGCAGCTTCGAGGGACAGTCATCCTACAATGAGCAGTTCTTC.

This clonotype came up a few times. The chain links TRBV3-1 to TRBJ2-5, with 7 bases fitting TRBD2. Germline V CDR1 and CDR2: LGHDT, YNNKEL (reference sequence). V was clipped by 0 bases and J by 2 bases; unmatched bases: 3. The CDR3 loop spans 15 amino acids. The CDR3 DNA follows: TGTGCCAGCAGCCAAGACCTAGCGGTGCAAGAGACCCAGTACTTC. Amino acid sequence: CASSQDLAVQETQYF.

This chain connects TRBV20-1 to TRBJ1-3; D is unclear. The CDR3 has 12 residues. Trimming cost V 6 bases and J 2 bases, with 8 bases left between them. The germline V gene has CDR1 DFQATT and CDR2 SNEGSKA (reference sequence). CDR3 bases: TGCAGTGCCGACGGACCTGGAAACACCATATATTTT. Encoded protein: CSADGPGNTIYF.

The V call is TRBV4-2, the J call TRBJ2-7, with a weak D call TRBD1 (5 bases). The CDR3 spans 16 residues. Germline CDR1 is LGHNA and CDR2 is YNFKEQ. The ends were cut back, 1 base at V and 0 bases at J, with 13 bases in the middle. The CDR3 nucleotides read TGTGCCAGCAGCCAAGCGCCCACAGGTAGCTCCTACGAGCAGTACTTC. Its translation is CASSQAPTGSSYEQYF.

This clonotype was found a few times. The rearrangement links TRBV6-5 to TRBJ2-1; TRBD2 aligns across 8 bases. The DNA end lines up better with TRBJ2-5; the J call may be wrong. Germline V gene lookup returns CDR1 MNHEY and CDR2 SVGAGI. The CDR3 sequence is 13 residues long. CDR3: CASRPAGVETQYF. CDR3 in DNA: TGTGCCAGCAGGCCAGCGGGAGTAGAGACCCAGTACTTC.

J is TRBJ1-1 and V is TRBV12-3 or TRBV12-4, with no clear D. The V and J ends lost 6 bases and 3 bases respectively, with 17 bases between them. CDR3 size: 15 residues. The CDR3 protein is CASSNRRPGDTEAFF. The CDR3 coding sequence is TGTGCCAGCAGCAACCGACGGCCGGGTGACACTGAAGCTTTCTTT.

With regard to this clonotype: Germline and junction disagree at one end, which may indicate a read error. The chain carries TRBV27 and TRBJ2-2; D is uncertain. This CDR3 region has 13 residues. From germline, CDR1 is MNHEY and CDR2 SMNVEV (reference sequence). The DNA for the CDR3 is TGCGCCAGCAGTCACGGATCAACCGGGGAGCTGTTTTTT. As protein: CASSHGSTGELFF.

The CDR3, as DNA: TGCGCCAGCAGCTGGGGGGACAGGGATACTGAGCAGTTCTTC. Protein sequence: CASSWGDRDTEQFF. The rearrangement links TRBV5-1 to TRBJ2-5; TRBD1 agrees at 9 bases. The J call may not be correct, given that the DNA end is closer to TRBJ2-1. Germline V gene data show CDR1 as SGHRS and CDR2 as YFSETQ. The CDR3 loop spans 14 amino acids.

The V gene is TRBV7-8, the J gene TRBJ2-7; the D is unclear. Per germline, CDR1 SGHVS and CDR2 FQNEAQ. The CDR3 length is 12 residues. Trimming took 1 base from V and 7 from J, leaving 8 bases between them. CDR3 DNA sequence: TGTGCCAGCAGCTTAGAGCCCGGAGAGCAGTACTTC. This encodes CASSLEPGEQYF.

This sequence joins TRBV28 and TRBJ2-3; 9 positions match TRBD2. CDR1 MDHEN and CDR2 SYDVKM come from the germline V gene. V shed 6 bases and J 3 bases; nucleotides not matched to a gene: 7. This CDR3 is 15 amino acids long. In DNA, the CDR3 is TGTGCCAGCAGCACGGGGGGACTAGCTACAGATACGCAGTATTTT. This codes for CASSTGGLATDTQYF.

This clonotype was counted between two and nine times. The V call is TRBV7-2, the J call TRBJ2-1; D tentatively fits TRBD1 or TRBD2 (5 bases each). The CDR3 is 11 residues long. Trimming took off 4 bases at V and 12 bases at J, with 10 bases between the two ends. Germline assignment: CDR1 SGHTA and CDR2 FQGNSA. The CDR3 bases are TGTGCCAGCAGCTCGGGGCAAGGGCAGTTCTTC. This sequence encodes CASSSGQGQFF.

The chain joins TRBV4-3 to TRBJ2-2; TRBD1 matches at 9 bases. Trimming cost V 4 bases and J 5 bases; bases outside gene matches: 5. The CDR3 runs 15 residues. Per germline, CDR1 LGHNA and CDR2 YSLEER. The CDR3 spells CASSPGQGMTGELFF. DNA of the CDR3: TGCGCCAGCAGCCCAGGACAGGGGATGACCGGGGAGCTGTTTTTT.

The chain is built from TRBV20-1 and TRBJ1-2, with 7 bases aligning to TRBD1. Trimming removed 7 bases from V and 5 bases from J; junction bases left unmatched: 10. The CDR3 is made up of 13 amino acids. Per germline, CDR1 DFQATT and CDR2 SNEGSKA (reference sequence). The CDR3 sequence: CSVGQRSSYGYTF. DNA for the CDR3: TGCAGTGTGGGACAGCGGTCCTCTTATGGCTACACCTTC.

This chain's CDR3 is CSVEVRASETQYF. CDR3 DNA: TGCAGCGTTGAAGTCAGAGCTTCCGAGACCCAGTACTTC. This chain joins TRBV29-1 and TRBJ2-5; the D is unclear. This CDR3 is 13 amino acids long. CDR1 SQVTM and CDR2 ANQGSEA come from the germline V gene. V gave up 1 base and J gave up 5 bases, with 11 bases separating them.

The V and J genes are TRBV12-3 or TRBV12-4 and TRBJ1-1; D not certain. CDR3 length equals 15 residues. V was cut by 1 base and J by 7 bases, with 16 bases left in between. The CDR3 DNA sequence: TGTGCCAGCAGTTTAGGTCAGGCGAGCTTTGTTGAAGCTTTCTTT. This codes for CASSLGQASFVEAFF.

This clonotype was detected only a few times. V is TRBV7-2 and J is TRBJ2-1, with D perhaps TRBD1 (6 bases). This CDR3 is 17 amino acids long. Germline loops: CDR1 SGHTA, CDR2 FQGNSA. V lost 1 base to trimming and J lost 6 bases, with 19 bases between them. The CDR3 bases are TGTGCCAGCAGCTTAGGCCCCCGTCCGGCAGGGGTCAATGAGCAGTTCTTC. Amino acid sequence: CASSLGPRPAGVNEQFF.

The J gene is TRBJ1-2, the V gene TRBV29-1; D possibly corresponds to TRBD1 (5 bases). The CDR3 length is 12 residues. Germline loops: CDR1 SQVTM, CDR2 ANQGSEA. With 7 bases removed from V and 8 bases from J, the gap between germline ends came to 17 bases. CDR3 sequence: CSAPGTMGGYTF. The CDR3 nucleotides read TGCAGCGCCCCTGGGACCATGGGAGGCTACACCTTC.

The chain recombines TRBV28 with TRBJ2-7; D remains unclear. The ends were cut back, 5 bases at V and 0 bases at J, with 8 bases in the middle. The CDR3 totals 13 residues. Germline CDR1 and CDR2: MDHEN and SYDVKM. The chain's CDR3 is CASSATVSYEQYF. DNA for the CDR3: TGTGCCAGCAGTGCCACCGTCTCCTACGAGCAGTACTTC.

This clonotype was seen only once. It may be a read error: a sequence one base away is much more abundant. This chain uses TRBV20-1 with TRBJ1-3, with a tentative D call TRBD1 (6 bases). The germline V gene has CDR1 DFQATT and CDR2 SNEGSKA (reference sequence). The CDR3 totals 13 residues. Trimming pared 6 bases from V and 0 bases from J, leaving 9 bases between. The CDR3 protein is CSAGGDSGNTIYF. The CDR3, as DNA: TGCAGTGCAGGGGGGGACTCTGGAAACACCATATATTTT.

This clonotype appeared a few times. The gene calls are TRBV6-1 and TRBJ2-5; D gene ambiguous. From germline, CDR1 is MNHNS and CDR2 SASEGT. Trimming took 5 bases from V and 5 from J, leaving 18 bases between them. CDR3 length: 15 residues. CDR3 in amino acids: CASSPPNKRRETQYF. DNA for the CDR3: TGTGCCAGCAGTCCGCCCAACAAGAGACGGGAGACCCAGTACTTC.

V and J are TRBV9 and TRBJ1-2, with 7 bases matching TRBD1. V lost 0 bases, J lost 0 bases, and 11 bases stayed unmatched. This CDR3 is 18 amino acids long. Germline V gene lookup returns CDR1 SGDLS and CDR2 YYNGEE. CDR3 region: CASSVAPAGQASNYGYTF. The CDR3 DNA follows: TGTGCCAGCAGCGTAGCCCCCGCAGGACAGGCCTCTAACTATGGCTACACCTTC.

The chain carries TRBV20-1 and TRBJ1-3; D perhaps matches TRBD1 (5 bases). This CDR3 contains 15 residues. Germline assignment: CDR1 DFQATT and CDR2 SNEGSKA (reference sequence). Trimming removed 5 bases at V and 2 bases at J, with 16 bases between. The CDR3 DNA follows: TGCAGTGCTTGGACAATAAAAGGAACTGGAAACACCATATATTTT. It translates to CSAWTIKGTGNTIYF.

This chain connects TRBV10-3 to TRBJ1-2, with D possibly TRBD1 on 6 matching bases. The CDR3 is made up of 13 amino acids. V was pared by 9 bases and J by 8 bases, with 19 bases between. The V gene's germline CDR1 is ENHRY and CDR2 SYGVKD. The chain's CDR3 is CAIPSRQGRGYTF. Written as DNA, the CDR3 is TGTGCCATACCCTCACGCCAGGGGCGAGGCTACACCTTC.

The CDR3 here is CASRAPGQGKRQETQYF. CDR3 nucleotides: TGTGCCAGCAGAGCCCCGGGACAGGGAAAGCGACAAGAGACCCAGTACTTC. This sequence joins TRBV6-1 and TRBJ2-5; 9 positions match TRBD1. The germline CDR1 and CDR2 sequences are MNHNS and SASEGT. There are 17 residues in the CDR3. V gave up 6 bases and J gave up 2 bases; unmatched junction bases: 13.

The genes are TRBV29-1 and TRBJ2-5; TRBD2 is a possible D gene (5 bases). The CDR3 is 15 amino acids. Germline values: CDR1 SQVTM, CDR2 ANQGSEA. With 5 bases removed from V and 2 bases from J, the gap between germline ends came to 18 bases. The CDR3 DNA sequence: TGCAGCGTTCTCGGAACGGGGATCTTACAAGAGACCCAGTACTTC. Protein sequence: CSVLGTGILQETQYF.

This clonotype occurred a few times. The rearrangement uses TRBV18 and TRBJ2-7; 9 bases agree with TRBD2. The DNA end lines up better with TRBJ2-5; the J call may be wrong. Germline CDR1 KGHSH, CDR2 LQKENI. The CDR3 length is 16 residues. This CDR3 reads CASSPFGLARGETQYF. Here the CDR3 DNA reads TGTGCCAGCTCACCCTTCGGACTAGCGCGGGGAGAGACCCAGTACTTC.

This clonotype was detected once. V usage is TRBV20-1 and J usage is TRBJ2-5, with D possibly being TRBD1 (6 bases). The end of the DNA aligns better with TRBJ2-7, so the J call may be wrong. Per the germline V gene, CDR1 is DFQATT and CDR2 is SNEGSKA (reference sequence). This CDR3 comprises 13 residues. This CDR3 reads CSAGTPNTYEQYF. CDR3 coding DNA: TGCAGTGCAGGGACACCAAATACCTACGAGCAGTACTTC.

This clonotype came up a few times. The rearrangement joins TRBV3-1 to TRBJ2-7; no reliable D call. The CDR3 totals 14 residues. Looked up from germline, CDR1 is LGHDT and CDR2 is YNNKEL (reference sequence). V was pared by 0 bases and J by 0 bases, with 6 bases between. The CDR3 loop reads CASSQEGYSYEQYF. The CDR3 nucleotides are TGTGCCAGCAGCCAAGAGGGCTACTCCTACGAGCAGTACTTC.

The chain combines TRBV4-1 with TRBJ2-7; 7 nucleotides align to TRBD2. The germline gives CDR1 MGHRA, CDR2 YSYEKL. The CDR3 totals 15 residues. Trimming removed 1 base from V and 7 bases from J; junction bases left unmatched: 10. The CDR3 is CASSQVMGGQEEQYF. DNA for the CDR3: TGCGCCAGCAGCCAAGTGATGGGAGGGCAGGAGGAGCAGTACTTC.